This T cell receptor beta chain was captured by sequencing in a study of blood T cell repertoires in COVID-19. In its sample, this clone was seen a few times. TCRdb's copy holds only in-frame clones and misses some; the assay was immunoSEQ multiplex PCR. The data hold under 450,000 clones, with roughly 86% observed a single time. CDR1 and CDR2 from the germline V gene are MDHEN and SYDVKM. Trimming shortened V by 5 bases and J by 4 bases, and 12 bases separated the two germline ends. CDR3 length: 14 amino acids. V usage is TRBV28 and J usage is TRBJ1-3; D might be TRBD1 (5 bases). The sequence was collected from a human donor with acute or convalescent COVID-19. The donor label of this sample is uncertain. Material: peripheral blood. CDR3 protein: CASSPQSGGNTIYF. The CDR3 bases are TGTGCCAGCAGTCCACAGTCAGGGGGAAACACCATATATTTT.